A selection of T cell receptor beta chains follows, all from one sample in a study of blood T cell repertoires in COVID-19. The data were produced by immunoSEQ multiplex PCR, yet TCRdb's version contains in-frame clones alone and is incomplete. The repertoire holds tens of thousands of clones, around nine tenths seen once, with about 2% in the top ten. The sequenced sample consisted of peripheral blood. These receptor sequences come from a man between 45 and 60 years old with acute or convalescent COVID-19. Each CDR3 is given with its conserved first and last residue. D genes are given only for firm matches. Clone size is not always given. Where it is, it says once, few, many or a class for expanded clones.

DNA	CDR3	size	D	V	J
TGTGCCAGCAGCTTAGGAAGAATCGGTGAGCAGTTCTTC	CASSLGRIGEQFF	NA	NA	TRBV11-2	TRBJ2-1
TGTGCCTGGAGTCCTCCTCCAGGGAGGAAGACCCAGTACTTC	CAWSPPPGRKTQYF	NA	NA	TRBV30	TRBJ2-5
TGTGCCACCAGTGATACGCAAAAGGGGGAGCAGTTCTTC	CATSDTQKGEQFF	once	NA	TRBV24-1	TRBJ2-1
TGTGCCAGCAGCTTCATACGGAGCTCCTACAATGAGCAGTTCTTC	CASSFIRSSYNEQFF	NA	NA	TRBV5-5	TRBJ2-1
TGTGCCAGCAGCCCGGTTGAGGGGGCCTCCTACGAGCAGTACTTC	CASSPVEGASYEQYF	NA	TRBD1	TRBV5-6	TRBJ2-7
TGTGCCTGGAGTGCGCTCGGGGGATTGGGGGAGACCCAGTACTTC	CAWSALGGLGETQYF	NA	NA	TRBV30	TRBJ2-5
TGTGCCAGCAGCCAAGAGCCGGGACAGGGGTATCAGCCCCAGCATTTT	CASSQEPGQGYQPQHF	NA	TRBD1	TRBV4-2	TRBJ1-5
TGTGCCAGCAGCAACCCCCCGGGCAGGGATGTGGAAAAACTGTTTTTT	CASSNPPGRDVEKLFF	NA	NA	TRBV5-5	TRBJ1-4
TGTGCCAGCAGGACTCCCGGGGCGGGGTTTCCGGAAAATGAGCAGTTCTTC	CASRTPGAGFPENEQFF	NA	NA	TRBV11-2	TRBJ2-1
TGTGCCAGCAGCTCGAAGCGAACGACCCAGTACTTC	CASSSKRTTQYF	NA	NA	TRBV7-9	TRBJ2-5
TGTGCCAGCAGTTTAGGACAGGGGGAAAAACTGTTTTTT	CASSLGQGEKLFF	NA	TRBD1	TRBV27	TRBJ1-4
TGTGCCAGCAGCTTATTACTTGAAGCTTTCTTT	CASSLLLEAFF	NA	NA	TRBV7-9	TRBJ1-1
TGTGCCAGCAGTGGCACGCAGGGGGCTCGAGGAAACACCATATATTTT	CASSGTQGARGNTIYF	NA	TRBD1	TRBV6-1	TRBJ1-3
TGCGCCAGCAGCACTCGTGCGGCCTCCAAGGAGACCCAGTACTTC	CASSTRAASKETQYF	NA	NA	TRBV5-1	TRBJ2-5
TGTGCCAGTAGTAAACAGAATAGCAATCAGCCCCAGCATTTT	CASSKQNSNQPQHF	medium-sized	NA	TRBV19	TRBJ1-5
TGTGCCAGCAGCGTAGGCAGCCCCAGGGATTCACCCCTCCACTTT	CASSVGSPRDSPLHF	NA	NA	TRBV5-8	TRBJ1-6
TGTGCCAGTAGCCAAGGACTAGCCATCAATGAGCAGTTCTTC	CASSQGLAINEQFF	NA	TRBD2	TRBV19	TRBJ2-1
TGTGCCAGCAGCTTATCCGGGAACACTGAAGCTTTCTTT	CASSLSGNTEAFF	NA	NA	TRBV7-2	TRBJ1-1
TGTGCCAGCAGTTATGGGCAGGGAGAGACCCAGTACTTC	CASSYGQGETQYF	NA	NA	TRBV6-6	TRBJ2-5
TGTGCCAGTAGTATCTATTCAGGGTTTGATACGCAGTATTTT	CASSIYSGFDTQYF	NA	NA	TRBV19	TRBJ2-3
TGTGCCAGCAGTTACGGAGGGGGCGCGGGTGGGCAGTACTTC	CASSYGGGAGGQYF	NA	NA	TRBV6-5	TRBJ2-7
TGTGCCAGCAGCTTGGGCAGTAGAGTGGAAACAGATACGCAGTATTTT	CASSLGSRVETDTQYF	NA	NA	TRBV11-2	TRBJ2-3
TGTGCCAGCAGGGACCGGACAGGAACTAATGAAAAACTGTTTTTT	CASRDRTGTNEKLFF	NA	TRBD1	TRBV6-6	TRBJ1-4
TGCGCCAGCAGCTTACCGGGACTAGATCAAACCGGGGAGCTGTTTTTT	CASSLPGLDQTGELFF	NA	TRBD2	TRBV5-1	TRBJ2-2
TGTGCCAGCAGGGACTACCTAGGACAGCCCCAGCATTTT	CASRDYLGQPQHF	NA	NA	TRBV19	TRBJ1-5
TGCGCCAGCAGCTTGGTTGGGGGCGCCGAAAGCTACACCTTC	CASSLVGGAESYTF	NA	NA	TRBV5-1	TRBJ1-2
TGTGCCAGCAGCTTAACCGGGGGGCGGACCGGGGAGCTGTTTTTT	CASSLTGGRTGELFF	NA	NA	TRBV11-2	TRBJ2-2
TGTGCCAGTAGTACCCTAGCGGGAGGGTCCTACAATGAGCAGTTCTTC	CASSTLAGGSYNEQFF	few	TRBD2	TRBV19	TRBJ2-1
TGTGCCAGCAGTGGGGCGGGGGCGTACAATGAGCAGTTCTTC	CASSGAGAYNEQFF	NA	NA	TRBV2	TRBJ2-1
TGTGCCAGCAGCTCCACCGAGGGAACACCCCTCCACTTT	CASSSTEGTPLHF	NA	NA	TRBV28	TRBJ1-6
TGTGCCAGTAGTATAGGAGAGAACTACGAGCAGTACTTC	CASSIGENYEQYF	once	NA	TRBV19	TRBJ2-7
TGTGCCAGCAGCTTAGGGCCTAGCGGGGGAGCTAGCACAGATACGCAGTATTTT	CASSLGPSGGASTDTQYF	NA	TRBD2	TRBV7-6	TRBJ2-3
TGTGCCAGCAGCTTACGGGTTACTAATGAAAAACTGTTTTTT	CASSLRVTNEKLFF	NA	NA	TRBV5-5	TRBJ1-4
TGTGCCAGCACGGGGAAAGGGAAGGGAGGCTACACCTTC	CASTGKGKGGYTF	NA	NA	TRBV6-5	TRBJ1-2
TGTGCCAGTAGTATCTACGCCCCCTACAATGAGCAGTTCTTC	CASSIYAPYNEQFF	NA	NA	TRBV19	TRBJ2-1
TGTGCCAGTAGTGGGACTAGCAGGAATGAGCAGTTCTTC	CASSGTSRNEQFF	NA	TRBD2	TRBV19	TRBJ2-1
TGTGCCAGCAGCCAACAGGGGAACGTCCGCGGGGAGCTGTTTTTT	CASSQQGNVRGELFF	once	TRBD1	TRBV7-3	TRBJ2-2
TGTGCCAGCAGTTACTCGAGCGGGGGAAAACTGTTTTTT	CASSYSSGGKLFF	few	NA	TRBV6-5	TRBJ1-4
TGCGCCAGCAGCCAAGGCGGCAGGAACACCGGGGAGCTGTTTTTT	CASSQGGRNTGELFF	NA	NA	TRBV4-1	TRBJ2-2
TGTGCCACCAGTGGGGGGCCTGGAGATACGCAGTATTTT	CATSGGPGDTQYF	NA	NA	TRBV24-1	TRBJ2-3
TGTGCCAGCACTACAGGGGGTCGGGGAGAGACCCAGTACTTC	CASTTGGRGETQYF	NA	TRBD1	TRBV28	TRBJ2-5
TGTGCCAGCAGCTCGGGACAGTCTCAAGAGCAGTTCTTC	CASSSGQSQEQFF	once	TRBD1	TRBV7-9	TRBJ2-1